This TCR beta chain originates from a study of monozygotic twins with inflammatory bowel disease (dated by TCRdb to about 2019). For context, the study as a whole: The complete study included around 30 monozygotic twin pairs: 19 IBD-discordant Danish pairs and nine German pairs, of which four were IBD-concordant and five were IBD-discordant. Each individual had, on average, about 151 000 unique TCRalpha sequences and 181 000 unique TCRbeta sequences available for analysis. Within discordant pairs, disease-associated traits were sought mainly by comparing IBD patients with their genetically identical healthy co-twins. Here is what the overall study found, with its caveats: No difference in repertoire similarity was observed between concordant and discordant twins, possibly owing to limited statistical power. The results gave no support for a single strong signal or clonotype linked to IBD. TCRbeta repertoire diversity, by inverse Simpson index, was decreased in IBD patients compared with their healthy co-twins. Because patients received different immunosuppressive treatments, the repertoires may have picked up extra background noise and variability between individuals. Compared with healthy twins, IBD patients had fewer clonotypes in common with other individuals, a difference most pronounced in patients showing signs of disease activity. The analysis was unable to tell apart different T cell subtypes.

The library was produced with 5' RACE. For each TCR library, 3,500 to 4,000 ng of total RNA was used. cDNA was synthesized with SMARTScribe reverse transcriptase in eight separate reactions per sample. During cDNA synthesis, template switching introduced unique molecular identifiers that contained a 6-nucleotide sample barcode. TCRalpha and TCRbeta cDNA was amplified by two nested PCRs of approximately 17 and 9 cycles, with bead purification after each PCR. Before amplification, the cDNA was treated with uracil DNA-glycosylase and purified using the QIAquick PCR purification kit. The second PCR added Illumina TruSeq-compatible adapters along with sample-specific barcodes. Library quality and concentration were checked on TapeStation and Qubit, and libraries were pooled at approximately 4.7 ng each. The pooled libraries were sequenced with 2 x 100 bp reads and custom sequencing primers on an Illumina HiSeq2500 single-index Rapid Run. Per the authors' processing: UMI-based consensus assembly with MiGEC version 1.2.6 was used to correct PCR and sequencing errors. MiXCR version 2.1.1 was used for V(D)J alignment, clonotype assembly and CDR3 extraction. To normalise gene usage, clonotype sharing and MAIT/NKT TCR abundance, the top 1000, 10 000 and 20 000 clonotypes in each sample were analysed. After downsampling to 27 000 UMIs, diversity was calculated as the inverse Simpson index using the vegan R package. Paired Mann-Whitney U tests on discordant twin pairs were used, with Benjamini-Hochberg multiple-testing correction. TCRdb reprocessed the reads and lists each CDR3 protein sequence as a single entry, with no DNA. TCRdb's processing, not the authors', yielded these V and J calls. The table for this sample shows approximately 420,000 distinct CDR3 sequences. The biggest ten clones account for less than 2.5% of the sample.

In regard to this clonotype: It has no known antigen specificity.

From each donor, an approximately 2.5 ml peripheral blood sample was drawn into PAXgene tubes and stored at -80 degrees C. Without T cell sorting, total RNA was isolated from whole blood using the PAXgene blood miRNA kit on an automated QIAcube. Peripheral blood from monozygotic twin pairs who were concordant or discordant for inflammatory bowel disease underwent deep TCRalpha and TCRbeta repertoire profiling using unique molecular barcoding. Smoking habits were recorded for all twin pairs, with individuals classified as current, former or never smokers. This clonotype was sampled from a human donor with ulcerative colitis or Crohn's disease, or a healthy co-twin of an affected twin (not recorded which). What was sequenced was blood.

The CDR3 reads CASSQSRTGRNSYSNQPQHF. The chain couples TRBV23-1 to TRBJ1-5; the D call of TRBD1 rests on TCRdb alone, since no DNA is present to check it. TRBV23-1 is recorded as an ORF, its role being uncertain. The CDR3 goes from the cysteine to the phenylalanine over 20 residues. There is no recorded DNA.